What follows describes a single T cell receptor (beta chain). The authors' processing: Estimated nucleated cell counts came from reference gene primer amplification. Assay: immunoSEQ multiplex PCR; the TCRdb copy retains only in-frame clones and omits some. That table is the source of V, J and clone size, and D and trimming were worked out from the DNA. The sample holds 50,000 to 75,000 clones, about 90% seen once. The length of the CDR3 is 11 residues. V lost 6 bases, J lost 9 bases, and 9 bases lay in between. This sample is drawn from a study of blood T cell repertoires in COVID-19. Across the study: The United States, Italy and Spain were the sources of the acute and convalescent COVID-19 samples. PBMCs, B-cell-depleted T cells, or T cells provided the cDNA or gDNA that made up the material.

The source material was peripheral blood. The origin of this receptor is a woman aged 45-65 years with active or convalescent COVID-19. The chain recombines TRBV12-3 or TRBV12-4 with TRBJ2-1; maybe TRBD2 (5 bases). The CDR3 coding sequence is TGTGCCAGCAGCCGAGGGAGTGAGCAGTTCTTC. Protein: CASSRGSEQFF.